Below, 23 T cell receptor beta chains from the same sample are listed, as sequenced in a study of blood T cell repertoires in COVID-19. Using immunoSEQ multiplex PCR, the repertoire was profiled, and TCRdb retains in-frame clones only, with some absent. Here the sample spans 54,000 or so clones, under 85% being singletons. Sequencing was done on a sample of peripheral blood. These receptors all come from a woman at least 80 years old with acute or convalescent COVID-19.

The V call is TRBV29-1, the J call TRBJ2-7; tentative D call: TRBD2 (6 bases). The CDR3 consists of 13 residues. With 5 bases removed from V and 3 bases from J, the gap between germline ends came to 14 bases. Germline assignment: CDR1 SQVTM and CDR2 ANQGSEA. CDR3 protein: CSVQLTRNYEQYF. The DNA of the CDR3 is TGCAGCGTTCAATTGACTAGAAACTACGAGCAGTACTTC.

The chain links TRBV5-1 to TRBJ2-4; 12 bases line up with TRBD1. Germline lookup yields CDR1 SGHRS and CDR2 YFSETQ. The CDR3 has 17 residues. With 4 bases clipped from V and 1 base from J, the junction kept 6 bases outside the gene matches. CDR3 coding DNA: TGCGCCAGCAGCCGGGACAGGGGGCGCGGGGCCAAAAACATTCAGTACTTC. Amino acids: CASSRDRGRGAKNIQYF.

This rearrangement joins TRBV19 to TRBJ1-6; TRBD1 agrees at 10 bases. CDR1 and CDR2 from the germline V gene are LNHDA and SQIVND (reference sequence). J lost 9 bases, V lost 5 bases, and 7 bases had no gene match. The CDR3 runs to 15 residues. The chain's CDR3 is CASSDRDRGPSPLHF. CDR3 DNA sequence: TGTGCCAGTAGTGACCGGGACAGGGGTCCTTCACCCCTCCACTTT.

V and J are TRBV28 and TRBJ1-5, with 10 nucleotides matching TRBD1. Germline V lookup: CDR1 MDHEN, CDR2 SYDVKM. The CDR3 covers 13 residues. After removal of 8 bases from V and 9 bases from J, the junction contained 7 bases not matched to a gene. The CDR3 spells CASLKTGGRPQHF. Written as DNA, the CDR3 is TGTGCCAGCCTTAAGACAGGGGGCCGGCCCCAGCATTTT.

The chain carries TRBV9 and TRBJ2-1, with TRBD1 as a possible D gene (6 bases). Germline lookup yields CDR1 SGDLS and CDR2 YYNGEE. The CDR3 loop spans 13 amino acids. Between the trimmed V and J ends, which lost 4 bases and 6 bases, there was a span of 11 bases. This chain's CDR3 is CASSWQGINEQFF. The CDR3 bases are TGTGCCAGCAGCTGGCAGGGGATCAATGAGCAGTTCTTC.

This CDR3 reads CASSAPGGVADTQYF. Written as DNA, the CDR3 is TGTGCCAGCAGCGCCCCCGGGGGAGTCGCGGATACGCAGTATTTT. The chain is built from TRBV9 and TRBJ2-3; TRBD2 is a possible D gene (6 bases). V shed 3 bases and J shed 6 bases, with 17 bases lying between them. The CDR3 extends over 15 amino acids. Per the germline V gene, CDR1 is SGDLS and CDR2 is YYNGEE.

The chain links TRBV10-3 to TRBJ1-4; 10 nucleotides line up with TRBD1. CDR3 length: 14 amino acids. The germline V gene encodes CDR1 ENHRY and CDR2 SYGVKD. The junction had 2 bases not matched to a gene; V was cut back by 2 bases and J by 8 bases. The CDR3 is CAISEGTGVEKLFF. In nucleotides, the CDR3 is TGTGCCATCAGTGAGGGGACAGGGGTCGAAAAACTGTTTTTT.

This clone was observed a few times. The gene calls are TRBV10-3 and TRBJ2-7; 7 bases map to TRBD1. The germline V gene has CDR1 ENHRY and CDR2 SYGVKD. The J segment lost 7 bases and the V segment lost 3 bases, leaving 6 bases of the junction unmatched. This CDR3 contains 13 residues. CDR3 sequence: CAISDTGVGEQYF. Here the CDR3 DNA reads TGTGCCATCAGTGATACAGGGGTGGGGGAGCAGTACTTC.

The chain carries TRBV28 and TRBJ1-1, with 8 positions matching TRBD1. This CDR3 contains 13 residues. The germline V gene has CDR1 MDHEN and CDR2 SYDVKM. Trimming took 7 bases from V and 4 from J; bases not matched to a gene: 5. In DNA, the CDR3 is TGTGCCAGCAACCCAGACAGGGGCACTGAAGCTTTCTTT. Its protein is CASNPDRGTEAFF.

The chain links TRBV6-5 to TRBJ1-2; the D is unclear. Trimming removed 2 bases from V and 0 bases from J, with 10 bases in between. This CDR3 contains 15 residues. CDR1 and CDR2 from the germline V gene are MNHEY and SVGAGI. This CDR3 reads CASSYGSGANYGYTF. For the CDR3, the DNA is TGTGCCAGCAGTTACGGTAGCGGGGCTAACTATGGCTACACCTTC.

This clone appeared a single time. The chain carries TRBV7-3 and TRBJ1-2, with TRBD1 identical over 9 bases. CDR1 and CDR2 (germline): SGHTA, FQGTGA. The ends lost 5 bases at V and 8 bases at J; junction bases unmatched: 6. The CDR3 spans 13 residues. This chain's CDR3 is CASSPGTGSGYTF. The CDR3 nucleotides read TGTGCCAGCAGCCCCGGGACAGGGAGCGGCTACACCTTC.

This chain joins TRBV30 and TRBJ1-3; TRBD1 might be the D (6 bases). V was clipped by 4 bases and J by 2 bases, with 9 bases between them. CDR3 size: 13 residues. Germline V gene lookup returns CDR1 GTSNPN and CDR2 SVGIG (reference sequence). The CDR3 reads CAWNTGPGNTIYF. In nucleotides, the CDR3 is TGTGCCTGGAACACAGGGCCTGGAAACACCATATATTTT.

The chain carries TRBV3-1 (or the pseudogene TRBV3-2) and TRBJ1-1; D may be TRBD1 (5 bases). Germline V gives CDR1 LGHDT, CDR2 YNNKEL (reference sequence). V was cut by 4 bases and J by 1 base, with 16 bases left in between. This CDR3 contains 16 residues. CDR3 amino acids: CASSLRLGRANTEAFF. The CDR3 region has the DNA TGTGCCAGCAGCCTTCGCCTTGGCAGGGCGAACACTGAAGCTTTCTTT.

The chain combines TRBV6-2 or TRBV6-3 with TRBJ1-4; 10 positions agree with TRBD1. V was pared by 6 bases and J by 0 bases, with 4 bases of the junction left unmatched. Germline lookup yields CDR1 MNHEY and CDR2 SVGEGT. The CDR3 has 16 residues. For the CDR3, the DNA is TGTGCCAGCAGCCGAGGACAGGGGGCAACTAATGAAAAACTGTTTTTT. The encoded protein is CASSRGQGATNEKLFF.

The chain is built from TRBV5-1 and TRBJ1-3, with D tentatively TRBD1 (5 bases). The length of the CDR3 is 15 residues. CDR1 and CDR2 (germline): SGHRS, YFSETQ. V was clipped by 6 bases and J by 4 bases, with 17 bases between them. DNA of the CDR3: TGCGCCAGCACCCTGGATGGAGGGACGGGAAACACCATATATTTT. Translated, it gives CASTLDGGTGNTIYF.

The chain combines TRBV9 with TRBJ2-7; D uncertain. Germline values: CDR1 SGDLS, CDR2 YYNGEE. Between the trimmed V and J ends, which lost 3 bases and 5 bases, there was a span of 18 bases. The CDR3 loop spans 15 amino acids. The DNA for the CDR3 is TGTGCCAGCAGCGGAGACTCCTTCTCCCCACACGAGCAGTACTTC. Amino acids: CASSGDSFSPHEQYF. Drawing the rest from reference TRBV9 and TRBJ2-7, the complete variable domain is DSGVTQTPKHLITATGQRVTLRCSPRSGDLSVYWYQQSLDQGLQFLIQYYNGEERAKGNILERFSAQQFPDLHSELNLSSLELGDSALYFCASSGDSFSPHEQYFGPGTRLTVT.

This clone was counted between two and nine times. The CDR3 loop is CASSQPRGELTYNEQFF. In nucleotides, the CDR3 is TGTGCCAGCAGCCAACCCCGGGGGGAGTTAACCTACAATGAGCAGTTCTTC. The rearrangement uses TRBV11-2 and TRBJ2-1; 7 bases are a match to TRBD2. Germline values: CDR1 SGHAT, CDR2 FQNNGV. Unmatched junction bases numbered 12, after V lost 5 bases and J lost 2 bases. CDR3 length: 17 amino acids.

The chain uses TRBV13 and TRBJ2-7; weak D call: TRBD2 (5 bases). The V gene lost 2 bases and the J gene lost 2 bases, with 13 bases spanning the gap. The CDR3 has 15 residues. Germline V CDR1 and CDR2: PRHDT, FYEKMQ (reference sequence). The CDR3 sequence is CASSLSISGPYEQYF. The CDR3, as DNA: TGTGCCAGCAGCTTATCGATAAGCGGCCCCTACGAGCAGTACTTC.

The J gene is TRBJ2-7, the V gene TRBV20-1; the D is unclear. V shed 4 bases and J shed 5 bases, with 9 bases lying between them. CDR3 length: 11 residues. Germline V gene data show CDR1 as DFQATT and CDR2 as SNEGSKA (reference sequence). The CDR3, as DNA: TGCAGTGCTACTAAAGAACACGAGCAGTACTTC. It yields the protein CSATKEHEQYF.

The chain is built from TRBV9 and TRBJ1-4; 8 nucleotides match TRBD1. The germline V gene has CDR1 SGDLS and CDR2 YYNGEE. The junction had 12 bases not matched to a gene; V was cut back by 3 bases and J by 8 bases. CDR3 length: 16 residues. The chain's CDR3 is CASSALPRQGNEKLFF. In DNA, the CDR3 is TGTGCCAGCAGCGCCTTGCCGAGACAGGGGAACGAAAAACTGTTTTTT.

The chain employs TRBV5-1 and TRBJ1-1; tentatively, D is TRBD1 (6 bases). Per germline, CDR1 SGHRS and CDR2 YFSETQ. Trimming pared 2 bases from V and 0 bases from J, leaving 14 bases between. This CDR3 region has 16 residues. The CDR3 DNA is TGCGCCAGCAGCTTTGGGACACTCACGATGAACACTGAAGCTTTCTTT. Its protein is CASSFGTLTMNTEAFF. The full variable domain, completed using reference TRBV5-1 and TRBJ1-1, is KAGVTQTPRYLIKTRGQQVTLSCSPISGHRSVSWYQQTPGQGLQFLFEYFSETQRNKGNFPGRFSGRQFSNSRSEMNVSTLELGDSALYLCASSFGTLTMNTEAFFGQGTRLTVV.

The chain is built from TRBV19 and TRBJ1-2, with 9 nucleotides matching TRBD1. The germline gives CDR1 LNHDA, CDR2 SQIVND (reference sequence). The V and J ends lost 6 bases and 6 bases, in that order; junction bases with no gene match: 11. The CDR3 runs 15 residues. CDR3 loop: CASSLDRDRDDGYTF. In nucleotides, the CDR3 is TGTGCCAGTAGCCTAGATCGGGACAGGGATGATGGCTACACCTTC. Filled out from reference TRBV19 and TRBJ1-2, the complete variable domain reads DGGITQSPKYLFRKEGQNVTLSCEQNLNHDAMYWYRQDPGQGLRLIYYSQIVNDFQKGDIAEGYSVSREKKESFPLTVTSAQKNPTAFYLCASSLDRDRDDGYTFGSGTRLTVV.

The gene calls are TRBV11-2 and TRBJ2-4; 15 nucleotides line up with TRBD2. The V segment lost 5 bases and the J segment 3 bases; nucleotides outside the gene matches: 11. Germline CDR1 SGHAT, CDR2 FQNNGV. The CDR3 has 19 residues. The CDR3 spells CASSHSAWTSGRDKNIQYF. The CDR3 bases are TGTGCCAGCAGCCATAGTGCATGGACTAGCGGGAGGGACAAAAACATTCAGTACTTC.